This TCR beta chain was profiled in a study of Graves' ophthalmopathy and Graves' hyperthyroidism (dated by TCRdb to 2017 to 2018). Turning to the overall study: Peripheral blood was collected at initial diagnosis, prior to any treatment. To explore V-J signatures that separate ophthalmopathy from hyperthyroidism, a discovery set of about 98 patients was enrolled, consisting of approximately 44 with ophthalmopathy and roughly 59 with stable hyperthyroidism. TCR beta repertoire signatures were used to distinguish Graves' ophthalmopathy from Graves' hyperthyroidism and to predict progression to ophthalmopathy. In total, 135 blood samples were TCR-sequenced: approximately 42 ophthalmopathy, under 85 hyperthyroidism and some 17 hyperthyroidism-to-ophthalmopathy patients. An independent validation cohort comprised roughly 20 hyperthyroidism patients and 15 to 17 patients who later progressed from hyperthyroidism to ophthalmopathy. In more than 5 hyperthyroidism patients, the T-cell repertoire of thyroid tissue was compared with the T-cell repertoire of blood. After sampling, hyperthyroidism patients received methimazole starting at 30 mg daily, and ophthalmopathy patients received high-dose intravenous methylprednisolone.

The ophthalmopathy patients had moderately to severely active disease, with a Clinical Activity Score of 3 or higher, a NOSPECS grade of 4 or higher, and a disease duration of less than 3 months. Patients with other autoimmune diseases, uncontrolled infections, pregnancy or lactation were excluded from the study. Diagnosis relied on clinical symptoms, serum thyroxine, TRAb, thyroid ultrasound and orbital computed tomography. Using Ficoll-Paque density gradient centrifugation, PBMCs were isolated from less than 11 ml of fresh peripheral blood. Total RNA was extracted with Trizol reagent and quality-checked on an Agilent 2100 Bioanalyzer. This clonotype was detected ten times or more. Its antigen is currently not known. Base qualities are not recorded, but no much larger clone differs from it by a single base. For repertoire sequencing, the TCR beta CDR3 regions were amplified from RNA transcripts. The first round was an RT-PCR using HTBI primers with the Qiagen OneStep RT-PCR kit, and this first round was followed by a second-round multiplex PCR, then size selection and purification. Sequencing of the libraries was carried out on an Illumina HiSeq2000 in paired-end mode with 100 bp reads. The paper's data handling went like this. SOAPnuke was used to process the reads, removing any read that contained adapters or uncalled bases, had a mean Phred below 15, or lacked an exact match to the constant primer or identifier. COPE v1.2.5 was used to merge the high-quality paired reads. Clonotypes were defined as unique nucleotide sequences and were aligned to IMGT TRB V, D and J references using MiTCR v1.1. The analysis was limited to V-J combinations with a frequency above 0.0001, which together covered 99.2% of the repertoires. A TCR clonal expansion and chaos score per V-J combination was defined as the ratio of F50 clonal expansion to chaos observed in the TCRdist matrix. Welch's t-statistics and random forest were used to reduce features to more than ten V-J combinations, which were fed into a naive Bayes classifier. The similarity between thyroid and blood repertoires was quantified using the Morisita-Horn index. Using fastp at Q25 and MiXCR, TCRdb reprocessed the public reads and kept productive beta chains. Rows are combined by CDR3 protein, so each entry shows the most common genes and DNA. V and J calls and clone size were set by TCRdb, not the authors. This sample lists under 350,000 distinct CDR3 sequences; roughly a sixth were detected once. The top ten hold about 12% of the sample.

Broader findings and caveats from the paper: In validation, the model predicted ophthalmopathy progression with more than 70% sensitivity and 72.22% specificity; some 13 predicted patients were CT-confirmed with GO in a median of approximately 6.2 months. No statistical method was used to predetermine the sample size, and group allocation was not hidden from the investigators. Among expanded thyroid clonotypes with frequency above 0.001, most also showed up in blood, which suggests that blood repertoires may reflect the thyroid immune response. Ophthalmopathy was separated from stable hyperthyroidism by the 13-signature model with around 89% sensitivity and less than 82% specificity in cross-validation and with 80%/75% in the test set.

The germline V gene encodes CDR1 SGHAT and CDR2 FQNNGV. The cysteine opens and the phenylalanine closes a CDR3 of 15 amino acids. The DNA shown is the 45-base CDR3, in frame from base 1. V is pared back by 8 bases and J by 3 bases, with 19 bases lying between the germline termini. The rearranged segments are TRBV11-2 and TRBJ2-5; D gene: possibly TRBD2, on 6 matching bases. The specimen was peripheral blood. This TCR was recovered from an adult man with Graves' ophthalmopathy. The DNA is TGTGCCAGCGCCGCGGGGCCCACGTCCGAAGAGACCCAGTACTTC. Its protein is CASAAGPTSEETQYF.